A selection of T cell receptor beta chains follows, all from one sample in a study of blood T cell repertoires in COVID-19. Repertoires were generated with immunoSEQ multiplex PCR, while TCRdb's copy carries only in-frame clones and drops some. The sample includes approximately 220,000 clones, 80% to 90% of them seen just once. The specimen was peripheral blood. The receptors were gathered from a woman aged 50 to 65 with acute or convalescent COVID-19. The CDR3 runs from the conserved cysteine through the conserved F or W. A D gene is named only where the DNA matches it firmly. The size field is filled for only some rows; it gives once, few, many or a size class.

>NA|TRBJ1-4|NA|TRBV9
CASSAGREGEKLFF
TGTGCCAGCAGCGCAGGGAGGGAAGGTGAAAAACTGTTTTTT
>NA|TRBJ2-7|TRBD1|TRBV28
CASRPPGQGAWEQYF
TGTGCCAGCCGACCTCCGGGACAGGGGGCATGGGAGCAGTACTTC
>NA|TRBJ2-7|NA|TRBV6-2/TRBV6-3
CASSDRVYEQYF
TGTGCCAGCAGCGACCGGGTGTACGAGCAGTACTTC
>once|TRBJ2-2|NA|TRBV2
CASTRTGNTGELFF
TGTGCCAGCACCCGAACAGGGAACACCGGGGAGCTGTTTTTT
>NA|TRBJ2-1|TRBD2|TRBV5-1
CASSFFSGRAYNEQFF
TGCGCCAGCAGCTTTTTTAGCGGGAGGGCCTACAATGAGCAGTTCTTC
>NA|TRBJ1-5|NA|TRBV30
CAWSAGRSNQPQHF
TGTGCCTGGAGTGCGGGAAGAAGCAATCAGCCCCAGCATTTT
>NA|TRBJ2-7|NA|TRBV20-1
CSASEATEQYF
TGCAGTGCTAGCGAGGCTACGGAGCAGTACTTC
>NA|TRBJ2-1|NA|TRBV4-2
CASSPVLAGAGNNEQFF
TGTGCCAGCAGCCCCGTACTAGCCGGTGCAGGAAACAATGAGCAGTTCTTC
>once|TRBJ1-2|NA|TRBV18
CASSLAVEANYGYTF
TGTGCCAGCTCTCTCGCGGTGGAAGCTAACTATGGCTACACCTTC
>NA|TRBJ2-1|TRBD2|TRBV7-2
CASTPGREYNEQFF
TGTGCCAGCACCCCTGGGAGGGAATACAATGAGCAGTTCTTC
>NA|TRBJ1-1|NA|TRBV12-3/TRBV12-4
CASSLGTNTEAFF
TGTGCCAGCAGTTTGGGCACAAACACTGAAGCTTTCTTT